This T cell receptor beta chain was recovered during a study of identical twins. Study outcomes and limitations: Not following the same donors, the study drew its conclusions from cross-sectional statistical analysis.

TCRdb redid the calling of the 5' RACE reads with MiXCR, one entry per CDR3 protein. The repertoire holds fewer than 900,000 distinct CDR3 sequences, with roughly 20% as singletons. As regards this clonotype: Its antigen is as yet unknown.

The CDR3 length is 12 residues. The germline V gene encodes CDR1 MNHNS and CDR2 SASEGT. The V and J ends lost 7 bases and 6 bases respectively, with 10 bases between them. This same sample was also taken into another study, of T cells expressing NK-cell markers. From that study: One of eight sequenced donors was HCMV-seronegative; the other seven were seropositive.

The chain joins TRBV6-1 to TRBJ1-5; unclear D gene. The sequence came from a woman aged 18-29 years in good health. Sequencing was done on a sample of PBMCs. The CDR3 spells CASNWGTQPQHF. CDR3 in DNA: TGTGCCAGCAACTGGGGAACTCAGCCCCAGCATTTT.